This TCR beta chain was sequenced in a study of glioma-infiltrating T cells. Using RNA template, CDR3s of TCR alpha and beta were amplified with iRepertoire arm-PCR. Input was roughly 85-450 ng of tissue mRNA or PBMC total RNA. TCRdb used MiXCR to reprocess the multiplex PCR reads, holding one entry per CDR3 protein. The sample shows about 89,000 distinct CDR3 sequences, 20% to 25% of them seen only once. Regarding this clonotype: Its cognate antigen is unknown.

Study results and limitations: Tissue and blood shared very few CDR3 sequences. Above-expected tissue-blood divergence occurred in all gliomas, most in low-grade ones.

Specimen: glioma tissue, nonneoplastic brain tissue, or PBMCs (not recorded which). The TCR comes from a human donor with low-grade glioma or glioblastoma, undergoing nonglioma brain surgery, or in good health (not recorded which).

CDR3 amino acids: CASSLGLRGEGDTQYF. In nucleotides, the CDR3 is TGCGCCAGCAGCTTGGGCCTCCGCGGAGAAGGAGATACGCAGTATTTT. V and J are TRBV5-1 and TRBJ2-3, with unresolved D. Trimming cost V 0 bases and J 5 bases, with 16 bases left between them. CDR1 and CDR2 (germline): SGHRS, YFSETQ. The CDR3 runs 16 residues.